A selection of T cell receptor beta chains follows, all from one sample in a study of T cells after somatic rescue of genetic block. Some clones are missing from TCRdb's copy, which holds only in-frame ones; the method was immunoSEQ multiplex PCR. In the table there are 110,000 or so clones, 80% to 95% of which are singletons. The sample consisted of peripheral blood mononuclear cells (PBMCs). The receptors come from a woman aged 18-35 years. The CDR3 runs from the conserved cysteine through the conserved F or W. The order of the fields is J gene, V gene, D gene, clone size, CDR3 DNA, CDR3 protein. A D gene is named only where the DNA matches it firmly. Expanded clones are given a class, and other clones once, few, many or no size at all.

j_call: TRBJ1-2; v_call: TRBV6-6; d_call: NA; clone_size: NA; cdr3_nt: TGTGCCAGCAGCCTAGTGAGTAACTATGGCTACACCTTC; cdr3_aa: CASSLVSNYGYTF
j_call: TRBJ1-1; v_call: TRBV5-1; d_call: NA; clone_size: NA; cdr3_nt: TGCGCCAGCAGCTTGGGCCGGGGTTTAGTGAACACTGAAGCTTTCTTT; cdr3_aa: CASSLGRGLVNTEAFF
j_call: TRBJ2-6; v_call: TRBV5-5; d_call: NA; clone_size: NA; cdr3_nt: TGTGCCAGCAGCCTGCAGGGTGACACGCGATCATCTGGGGCCAACGTCCTGACTTTC; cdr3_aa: CASSLQGDTRSSGANVLTF
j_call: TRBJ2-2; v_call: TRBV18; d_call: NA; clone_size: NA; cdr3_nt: TGTGCCAGTCCACCGTCCGGGACACTTAACACCGGGGAGCTGTTTTTT; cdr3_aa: CASPPSGTLNTGELFF
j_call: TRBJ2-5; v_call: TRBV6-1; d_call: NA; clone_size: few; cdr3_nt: TGTGCCAGCAGGGCTGAGGGGGTGACCCAGTACTTC; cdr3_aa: CASRAEGVTQYF
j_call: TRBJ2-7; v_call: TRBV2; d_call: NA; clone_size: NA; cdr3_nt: TGTGCCAGCAGTGAAGACAGGAGCTCCTACGAGCAGTACTTC; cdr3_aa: CASSEDRSSYEQYF
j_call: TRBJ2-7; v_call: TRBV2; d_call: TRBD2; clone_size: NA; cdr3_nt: TGTGCCAGCAGCCATAGCGGGGGTTACGAGCAGTACTTC; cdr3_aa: CASSHSGGYEQYF
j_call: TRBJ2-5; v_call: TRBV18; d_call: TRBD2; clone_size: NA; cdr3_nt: TGTGCCAGCTCACCGGGGCAGCTAGCGGGGTTTGGAGAGACCCAGTACTTC; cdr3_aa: CASSPGQLAGFGETQYF
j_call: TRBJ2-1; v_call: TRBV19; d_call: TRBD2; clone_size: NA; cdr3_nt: TGTGCCAGTAGCGGGGGGGCAATTGAGCAGTTCTTC; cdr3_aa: CASSGGAIEQFF
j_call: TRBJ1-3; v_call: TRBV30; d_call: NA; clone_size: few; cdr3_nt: TGTGCCTGGAGGGGTGGAAACACCATATATTTT; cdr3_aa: CAWRGGNTIYF
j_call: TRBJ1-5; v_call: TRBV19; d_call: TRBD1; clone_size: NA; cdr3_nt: TGTGCCAGTAGTGCCGGACAGGGGAGGACCAATCAGCCCCAGCATTTT; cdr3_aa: CASSAGQGRTNQPQHF
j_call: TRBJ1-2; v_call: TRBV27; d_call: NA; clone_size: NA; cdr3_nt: TGTGCCAGCAGTTTCACAGGGAACTATGGCTACACCTTC; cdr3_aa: CASSFTGNYGYTF
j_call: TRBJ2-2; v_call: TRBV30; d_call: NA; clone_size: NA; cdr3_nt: TGTGCTGGAGGTTTTACTACCGGGGAGCTGTTTTTT; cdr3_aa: CAGGFTTGELFF
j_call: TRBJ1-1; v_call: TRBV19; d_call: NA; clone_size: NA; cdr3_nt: TGTGCCAGTAGTATAGGACCCATAAGGGCAGCGGATCCTGAAGCTTTCTTT; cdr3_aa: CASSIGPIRAADPEAFF
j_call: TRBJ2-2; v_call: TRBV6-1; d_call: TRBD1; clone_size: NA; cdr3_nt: TGTGCCAGCACCGGGACAGGGGGTTCCGGGGAGCTGTTTTTT; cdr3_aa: CASTGTGGSGELFF
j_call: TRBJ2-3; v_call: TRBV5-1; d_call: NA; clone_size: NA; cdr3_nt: TGCGCCAGCAGCCCGGGGTACACAGATACGCAGTATTTT; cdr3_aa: CASSPGYTDTQYF
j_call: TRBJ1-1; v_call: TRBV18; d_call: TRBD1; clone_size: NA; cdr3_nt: TGTGCCAGCTCACCAGGAACAGGGGGTACCTTT; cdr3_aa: CASSPGTGGTF
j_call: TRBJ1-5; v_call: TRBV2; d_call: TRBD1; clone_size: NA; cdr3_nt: TGTGCCAGCAGTGAAACGGGACAGGGCAGGCAGCCCCAGCATTTT; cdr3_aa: CASSETGQGRQPQHF
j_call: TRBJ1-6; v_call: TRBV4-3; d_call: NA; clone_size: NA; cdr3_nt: TGCGCCAGCAGCCAACTACAGGGTGGCGGGTTTTCACCCCTCCACTTT; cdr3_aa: CASSQLQGGGFSPLHF
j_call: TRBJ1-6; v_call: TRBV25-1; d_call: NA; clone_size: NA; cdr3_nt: TGTGCCAGCAGTGGCCGGGACTTCGATTCACCCCTCCACTTT; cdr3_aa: CASSGRDFDSPLHF
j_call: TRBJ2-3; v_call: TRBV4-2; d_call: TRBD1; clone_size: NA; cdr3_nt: TGTGCCAGCAGCCAAGTGTTGCAGGGGGGCACAGATACGCAGTATTTT; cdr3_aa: CASSQVLQGGTDTQYF
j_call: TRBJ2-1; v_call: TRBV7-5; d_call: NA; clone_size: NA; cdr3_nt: TGCGCAAACCGGGTAGGGGGCTCGTGGTGTAATGTCGAGCAGTTCTTC; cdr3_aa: CANRVGGSWCNVEQFF
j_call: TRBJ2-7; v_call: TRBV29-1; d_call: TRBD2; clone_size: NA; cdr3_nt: TGCAGCGTTATTCCCGGGACTAGCGGGGGGTCCTACGAGCAGTACTTC; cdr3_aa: CSVIPGTSGGSYEQYF
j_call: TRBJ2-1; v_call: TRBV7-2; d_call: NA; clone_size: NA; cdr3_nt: TGTGCCAGCAGCCCTAGTGCTTACAATGAGCAGTTCTTC; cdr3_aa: CASSPSAYNEQFF
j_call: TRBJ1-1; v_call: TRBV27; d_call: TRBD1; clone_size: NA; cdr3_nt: TGTGCCAGCAGTACCGTTGAAGGGGGCAGGTTGAACACTGAAGCTTTCTTT; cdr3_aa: CASSTVEGGRLNTEAFF
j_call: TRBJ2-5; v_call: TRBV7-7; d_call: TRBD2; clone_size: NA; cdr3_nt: TGTGCCAGCAGCCCCGGACTAGCGGGGCAAGAGACCCAGTACTTC; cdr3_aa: CASSPGLAGQETQYF
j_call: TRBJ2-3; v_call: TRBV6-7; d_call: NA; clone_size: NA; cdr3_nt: TGTGCCAGCAGTTACCACCGAAGGGACTTCCCTAACCCAGATACGCAGTATTTT; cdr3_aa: CASSYHRRDFPNPDTQYF
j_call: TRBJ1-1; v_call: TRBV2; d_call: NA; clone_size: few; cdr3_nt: TGTGCCAGCAGTGTGGACGCCTTGAACACTGAAGCTTTCTTT; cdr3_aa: CASSVDALNTEAFF
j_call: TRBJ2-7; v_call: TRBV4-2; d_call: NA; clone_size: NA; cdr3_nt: TGTGCCAGCAGCCAGGGGGACGGGGACGGAGGCTACGAGCAGTACTTC; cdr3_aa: CASSQGDGDGGYEQYF
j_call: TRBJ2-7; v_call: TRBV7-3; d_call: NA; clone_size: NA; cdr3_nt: TGTGCCAGCAGCTTCCACAACAGGGCCGAGCAGTACTTC; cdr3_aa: CASSFHNRAEQYF
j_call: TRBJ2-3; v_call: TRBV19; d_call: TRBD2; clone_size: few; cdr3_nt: TGTGCCAGTAGTATAATAGCGGGGGCCGGCACAGATACGCAGTATTTT; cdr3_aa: CASSIIAGAGTDTQYF
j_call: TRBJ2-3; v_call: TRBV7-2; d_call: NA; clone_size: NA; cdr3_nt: TGTGCCAGCAGCCCCTGGGGAACGGGGGGCACAGATACGCAGTATTTT; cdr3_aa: CASSPWGTGGTDTQYF
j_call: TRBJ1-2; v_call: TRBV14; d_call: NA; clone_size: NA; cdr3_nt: TGTGCCAGCAGCCAGGGGCAGGTCTATGGCTACACCTTC; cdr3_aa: CASSQGQVYGYTF
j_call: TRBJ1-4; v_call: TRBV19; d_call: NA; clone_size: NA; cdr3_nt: TGTGCCAGTAGTCCTCAAGGAGGCGGAGGTAATGAAAAACTGTTTTTT; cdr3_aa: CASSPQGGGGNEKLFF
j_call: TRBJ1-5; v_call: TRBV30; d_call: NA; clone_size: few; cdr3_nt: TGTGCCTGGAGTTTGGGGGGAGATCAGCCCCAGCATTTT; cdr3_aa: CAWSLGGDQPQHF
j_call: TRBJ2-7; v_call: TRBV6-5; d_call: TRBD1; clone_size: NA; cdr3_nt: TGTGCCAGCAGTCGGGACAGGGACTACGAGCAGTACTTC; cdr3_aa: CASSRDRDYEQYF
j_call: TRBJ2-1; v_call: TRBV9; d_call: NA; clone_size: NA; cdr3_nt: TGTGCCAGCAGCGTAGCTACCGGGTTCAATGAGCAGTTCTTC; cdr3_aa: CASSVATGFNEQFF
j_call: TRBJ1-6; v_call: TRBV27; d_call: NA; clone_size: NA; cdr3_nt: TGTGCCAGCAGGGGAGGGGGTTATAATTCACCCCTCCACTTT; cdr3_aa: CASRGGGYNSPLHF
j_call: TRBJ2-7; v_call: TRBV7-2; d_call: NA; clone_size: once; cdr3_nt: TGTGCCAGCAGCGGATTCCATACTAGCTCCTACGAGCAGTACTTC; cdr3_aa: CASSGFHTSSYEQYF
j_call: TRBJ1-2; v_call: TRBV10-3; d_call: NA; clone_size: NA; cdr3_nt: TGTGCCATCAGTGATAACAGGCGGAGTAGCTATGGCTACACCTTC; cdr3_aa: CAISDNRRSSYGYTF
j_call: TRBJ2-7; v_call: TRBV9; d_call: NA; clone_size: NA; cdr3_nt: TGTGCCAGCAGCCCCCAGGAGGCCAGCTCCTACGAGCAGTACTTC; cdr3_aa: CASSPQEASSYEQYF
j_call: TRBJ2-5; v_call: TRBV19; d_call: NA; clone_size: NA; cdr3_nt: TGTGCCAGTAGTATGGGAGGAGCCGAGACCCAGTACTTC; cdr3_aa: CASSMGGAETQYF
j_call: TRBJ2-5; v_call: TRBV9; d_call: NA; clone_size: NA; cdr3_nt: TGTGCCAGCAGCAGAATCACGGGGGTGGGAGAGACCCAGTACTTC; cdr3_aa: CASSRITGVGETQYF
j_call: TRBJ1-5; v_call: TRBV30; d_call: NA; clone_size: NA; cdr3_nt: TGTGCCTGGAGTGTAACGGGCAATCAGCCCCAGCATTTT; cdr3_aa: CAWSVTGNQPQHF
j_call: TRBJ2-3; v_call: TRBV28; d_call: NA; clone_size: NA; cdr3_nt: TGTGCCAGCAGTTTATCCTACGGTGGCAGCACAGATACGCAGTATTTT; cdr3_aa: CASSLSYGGSTDTQYF
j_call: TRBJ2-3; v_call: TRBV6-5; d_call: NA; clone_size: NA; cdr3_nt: TGTGCCAGCAGTTACAATAGTAATCTAGATACGCAGTATTTT; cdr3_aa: CASSYNSNLDTQYF
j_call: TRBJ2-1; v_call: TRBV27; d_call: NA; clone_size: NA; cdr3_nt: TGTGCCAGCAGTCTCGGCGCTACCTCCTACAATGAGCAGTTCTTC; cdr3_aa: CASSLGATSYNEQFF
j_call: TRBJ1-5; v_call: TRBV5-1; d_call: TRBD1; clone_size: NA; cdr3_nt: TGCGCCAGCAGCCCCGGGACAGAGGGTCAGCCCCAGCATTTT; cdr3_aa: CASSPGTEGQPQHF
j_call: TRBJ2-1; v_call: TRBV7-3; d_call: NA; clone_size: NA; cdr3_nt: TGTGCCAGCAGCCGTCCGACCGACCAAGCGTGGGGGAGCTCCTACAATGAGCAGTTCTTC; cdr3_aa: CASSRPTDQAWGSSYNEQFF
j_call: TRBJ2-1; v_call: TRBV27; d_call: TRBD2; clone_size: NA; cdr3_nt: TGTGCCAGCAGCACTAGCGGGGGAGTAAGGCAGCAGTTCTTC; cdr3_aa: CASSTSGGVRQQFF
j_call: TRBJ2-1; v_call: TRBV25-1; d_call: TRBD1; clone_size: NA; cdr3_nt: TGTGCCAGCAGTCCGGACAGGGGCTACAATGAGCAGTTCTTC; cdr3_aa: CASSPDRGYNEQFF
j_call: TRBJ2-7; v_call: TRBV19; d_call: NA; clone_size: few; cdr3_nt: TGTGCCAGTAGTTCAGCCGGGATCTCCTACGAGCAGTACTTC; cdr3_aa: CASSSAGISYEQYF
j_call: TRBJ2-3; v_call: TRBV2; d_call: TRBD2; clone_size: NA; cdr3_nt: TGTGCCAGCACCATCGGGACTAGCTGGGACGATACGCAGTATTTT; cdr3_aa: CASTIGTSWDDTQYF